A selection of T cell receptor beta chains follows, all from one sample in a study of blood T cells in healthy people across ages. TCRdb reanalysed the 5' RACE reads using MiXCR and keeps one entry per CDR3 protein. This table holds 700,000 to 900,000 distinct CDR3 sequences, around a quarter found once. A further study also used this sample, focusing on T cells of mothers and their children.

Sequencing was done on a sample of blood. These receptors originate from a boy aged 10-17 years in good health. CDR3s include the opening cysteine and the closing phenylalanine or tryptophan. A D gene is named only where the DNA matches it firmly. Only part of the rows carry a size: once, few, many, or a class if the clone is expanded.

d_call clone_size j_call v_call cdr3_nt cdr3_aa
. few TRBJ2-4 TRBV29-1 TGCAGCGTTGAAGGGGACACCAAAGCCAAAAACATTCAGTACTTC CSVEGDTKAKNIQYF
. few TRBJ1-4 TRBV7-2 TGTGCCAGCAGCGACCGACAGGCCTCTAATGAAAAACTGTTTTTT CASSDRQASNEKLFF
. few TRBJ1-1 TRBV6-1 TGTGCCTCAAGCGGGGGGAGATTCAGCACTGAAGCTTTCTTT CASSGGRFSTEAFF
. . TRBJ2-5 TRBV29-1 TGCAGCACGGGGGGAGGATTACAGGGCTCGCAACAAGAGTCCCAGTACTTC CSTGGGLQGSQQESQYF
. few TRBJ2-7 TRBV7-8 TGTGCCAGCAGCTTAAGGACAGACTCCTTCGGGGAGCAGTACTTC CASSLRTDSFGEQYF
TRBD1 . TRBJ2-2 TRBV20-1 TGCAGTGCTAGAGTTACTACAGGGGGCACGGGCGGGGAGCTGTTTTTT CSARVTTGGTGGELFF
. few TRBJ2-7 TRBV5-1 TGCGCCAGCAGCTTGGAGGCAGCCCCAGGGCAGTACTTC CASSLEAAPGQYF
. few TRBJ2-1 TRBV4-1 TGCGCCAGCAGCCTACGGATCCATTCGGAAGGGGATGAGCAGTTCTTC CASSLRIHSEGDEQFF
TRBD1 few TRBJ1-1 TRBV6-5 TGTGCCAGCACCTACGCCGGGACAGGGCAGAGGGAAGCTTTCTTT CASTYAGTGQREAFF
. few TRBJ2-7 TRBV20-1 TGCAGTGCTAGAGATAACGGGGGACTGAACTACGAGCAGTACTTC CSARDNGGLNYEQYF
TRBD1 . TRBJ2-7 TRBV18 TGTGCCAGCTCATTACTTTCCCCGGGACAGGGGGTATACGAGCAGTACTTC CASSLLSPGQGVYEQYF
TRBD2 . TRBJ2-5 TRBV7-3 TGTGCCAGCAGCCCCTCTCTAGCGGGGGAAGAGACCCAGTACTTC CASSPSLAGEETQYF
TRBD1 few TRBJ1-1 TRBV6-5 TGTGCCAGCAGTTATTCAGGGGGCTGGGAGAACACTGAAGCTTTCTTT CASSYSGGWENTEAFF
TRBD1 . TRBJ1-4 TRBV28 TGTGCCAGCAGTTTGTTAAAAGTCTCGGACAGGGGGTATGAAAAACTGTTTTTT CASSLLKVSDRGYEKLFF
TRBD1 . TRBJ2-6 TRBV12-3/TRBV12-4 TGTGCCAGCAGGGACAGGGCTGGGGCCAGCGTCCTGACTTTC CASRDRAGASVLTF
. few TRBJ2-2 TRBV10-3 TGTGCCATCAGTGTCCGTCAAGCGGGCGACACCGGGGAGCTGTTTTTT CAISVRQAGDTGELFF
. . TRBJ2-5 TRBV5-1 TGCGCCAGCAGCTGGAGGACAGCACAAGAGACCCAGTACTTC CASSWRTAQETQYF
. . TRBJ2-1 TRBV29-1 TGCAGCGTTGCAAAGTGGCAGGACCTCTACAATGAGCAGTTCTTC CSVAKWQDLYNEQFF
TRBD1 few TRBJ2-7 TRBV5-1 TGCGCCAGCACGGGGACAGGGCTCCACGAGCAGTACTTC CASTGTGLHEQYF
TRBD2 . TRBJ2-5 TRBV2 TGTGCCAGAGCGGGGGGACGTCAGACCCAGTACTTC CARAGGRQTQYF
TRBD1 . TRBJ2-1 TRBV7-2 TGTGCCAGCAGCTTATCATCGAGGGGGCATGAGCAGTTCTTC CASSLSSRGHEQFF
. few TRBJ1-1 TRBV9 TGTGCCAGCAGCGCCGGAGGACGGGAGAACACTGAAGCTTTCTTT CASSAGGRENTEAFF
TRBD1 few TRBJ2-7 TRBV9 TGTGCCAGCAGCGTAGGGGGGACAGATACCTACGAGCAGTACTTC CASSVGGTDTYEQYF
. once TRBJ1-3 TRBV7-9 TGTGCCAGCAGCTCCCAGACGGTGCGCTCTGGAAACACCATATATTTT CASSSQTVRSGNTIYF
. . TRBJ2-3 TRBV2 TGTGCCAGCAGTGAAGCGGCGAGCGGTAGCACAGATACGCAGTATTTT CASSEAASGSTDTQYF
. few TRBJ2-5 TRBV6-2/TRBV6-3 TGTGCCAGCAGTTACCGGACAGCTTCGGAGACCCAGTACTTC CASSYRTASETQYF
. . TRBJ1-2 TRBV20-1 TGCAGTGCTAGAAGAGGAGGGACGAGCGGGCCTCCTGGCTACACCTTC CSARRGGTSGPPGYTF
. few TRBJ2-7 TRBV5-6 TGTGCCAGCAGTCAAGGGGCCCCCTACGAGCAGTACTTC CASSQGAPYEQYF
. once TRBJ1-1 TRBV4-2 TGTGCCAGCAGCCAAACCTACAACACTGAAGCTTTCTTT CASSQTYNTEAFF
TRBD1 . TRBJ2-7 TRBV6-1 TGTGCCAGCAGTGCCGTGACAGGGCTCTCCTACAAGCAGTACTTC CASSAVTGLSYKQYF
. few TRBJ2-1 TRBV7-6 TGTGCCAGCAGCCCCCGGCCCTTCAATGAGCAGTTCTTC CASSPRPFNEQFF
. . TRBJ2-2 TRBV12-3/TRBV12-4 TGTGCCGCGCCGTCCGGCGCCGGGGAGCTGTTTTTT CAAPSGAGELFF
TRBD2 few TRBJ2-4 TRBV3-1 TGTGCCAGCAGCCAAGGGCGGGGGGGCCAGTACATTCAGTACTTC CASSQGRGGQYIQYF
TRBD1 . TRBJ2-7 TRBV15 TGTGCCACCAGCAGAGGACAGGGAGCATCCTACGAGCAGTACTTC CATSRGQGASYEQYF
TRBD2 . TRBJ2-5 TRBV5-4 TGTGCCAGCAGCCTGGGAGGGGTTGGAGAGACCCAGTACTTC CASSLGGVGETQYF
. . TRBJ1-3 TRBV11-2 TGTGCCAGCAGCCAAGTGGGGGGCCCAAGCTCTGGAAACACCATATATTTT CASSQVGGPSSGNTIYF
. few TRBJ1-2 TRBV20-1 TGCAGTGCTAGAAACGGACGAGGGATAGCTAACTATGGCTACACCTTC CSARNGRGIANYGYTF
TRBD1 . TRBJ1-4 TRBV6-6 TGTGCCAGCAGTTACTCTCAGGGGGCGCCCGAAAAACTGTTTTTT CASSYSQGAPEKLFF
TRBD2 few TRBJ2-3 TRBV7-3 TGTGCCAGCAGCTTAGCGGGGGGGCCCGGAGATACGCAGTATTTT CASSLAGGPGDTQYF
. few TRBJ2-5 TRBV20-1 TGCAGTGCTAGAAGGGGGGAGGCCCAGTACTTC CSARRGEAQYF
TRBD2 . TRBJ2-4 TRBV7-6 TGTGCCAGCAGCCCCGGGGGGACGGGGGTGGACATTCAGTACTTC CASSPGGTGVDIQYF
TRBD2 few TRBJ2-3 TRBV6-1 TGTGCCAGCAGGCGTCAGCTAGCGGGGGGCAGCACAGATACGCAGTATTTT CASRRQLAGGSTDTQYF
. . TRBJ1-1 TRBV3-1 TGTGCCAGCAGCCACCCACCCGGGGGGATGGGAGCTTTCTTT CASSHPPGGMGAFF
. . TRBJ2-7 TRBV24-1 TGTGCCACCGGGGGGGCAGATACCTACGAGCAGTACTTC CATGGADTYEQYF
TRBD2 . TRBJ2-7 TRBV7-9 TGTGCCAGCAGCGTAGGGACTAGCGCCGAGCAGTACTTC CASSVGTSAEQYF
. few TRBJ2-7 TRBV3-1 TGTGCCAGCAGCCAAGAAGAGGGGGACGAGCAGTACTTC CASSQEEGDEQYF
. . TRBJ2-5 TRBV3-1 TGTGCCAGCAGCCAAGATCCGGGGCGGATAGAGACCCAGTACTTC CASSQDPGRIETQYF
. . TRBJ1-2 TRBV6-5 TGTGCCACAAGACAGCCGGCCTTGTTTGGCTACACCTTC CATRQPALFGYTF
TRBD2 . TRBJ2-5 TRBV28 TGTGCCAGCGGACTTGGGACTAGCGGGGGACGTAGCCAAGAGACCCAGTACTTC CASGLGTSGGRSQETQYF
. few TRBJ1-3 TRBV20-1 TGCAGTGCTAGAGATAACAACTCTGGAAACACCATATATTTT CSARDNNSGNTIYF
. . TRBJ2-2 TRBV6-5 TGTGCCAGCCAGGGGCTGAGTAACACCGGGGAGCTGTTTTTT CASQGLSNTGELFF
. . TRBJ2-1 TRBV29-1 TGCAGCGTTGAAACTGTCAAGGATGAGCAGTTCTTC CSVETVKDEQFF
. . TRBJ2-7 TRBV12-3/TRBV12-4 TGTGCCAGCAGTTTTGGGGACATCCCCTACGAGCAGTACTTC CASSFGDIPYEQYF
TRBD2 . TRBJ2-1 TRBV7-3 TGTGCCAGCAGCCCCTCTGGACTAGCGGGGGGACATGAGCAGTTCTTC CASSPSGLAGGHEQFF
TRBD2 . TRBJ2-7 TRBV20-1 TGCAGTGCGCGTCGGGGGGACCCCTACGAGCAGTACTTC CSARRGDPYEQYF
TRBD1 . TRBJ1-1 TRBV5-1 TGCGCCAGCAGCCCCGGGACAGGGAACCAAGCTTTCTTT CASSPGTGNQAFF
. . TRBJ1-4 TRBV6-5 TGTGCCAGCAGTTCCCTGGACGGCTGGGATGAAAAACTGTTTTTT CASSSLDGWDEKLFF
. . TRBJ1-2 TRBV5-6 TGTGCCAGCATCAAAAACAGGAAGAGCTATGGCTACACCTTC CASIKNRKSYGYTF
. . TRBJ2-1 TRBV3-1 TGTGCCAGCAGCCCTCCCCGGACTAACTACAATGAGCAGTTCTTC CASSPPRTNYNEQFF